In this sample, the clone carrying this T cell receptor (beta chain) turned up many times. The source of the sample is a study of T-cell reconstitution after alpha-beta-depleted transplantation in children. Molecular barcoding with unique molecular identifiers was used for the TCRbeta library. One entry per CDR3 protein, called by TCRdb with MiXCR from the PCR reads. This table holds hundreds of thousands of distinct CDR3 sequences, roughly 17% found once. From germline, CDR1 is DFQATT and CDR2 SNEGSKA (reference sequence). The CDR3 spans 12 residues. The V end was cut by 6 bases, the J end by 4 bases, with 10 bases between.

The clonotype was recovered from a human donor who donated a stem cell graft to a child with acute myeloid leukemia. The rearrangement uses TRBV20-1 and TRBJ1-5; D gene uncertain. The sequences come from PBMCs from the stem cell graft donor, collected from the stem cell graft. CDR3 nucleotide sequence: TGCAGTGCGCGAGGACCGAATCAGCCCCAGCATTTT. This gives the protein CSARGPNQPQHF.